These 27 T cell receptor beta chains came from one sample sequenced in a study of control samples from healthy donors and cancer patients. Profiling relied on immunoSEQ multiplex PCR, and the TCRdb table lists in-frame clones only, not all of them. The table lists about 95,000 clones, around 90% of them singletons. Sequenced: blood. The receptors come from a woman in her sixties or seventies in good health.

V and J are TRBV24-1 and TRBJ2-2; D possibly corresponds to TRBD1 (5 bases). V gave up 5 bases and J gave up 3 bases, with 9 bases separating them. The CDR3 extends over 14 amino acids. Per germline, CDR1 KGHDR and CDR2 SFDVKD. The CDR3 coding sequence is TGTGCCACCAGTGTAGGGGTTGACACCGGGGAGCTGTTTTTT. It specifies CATSVGVDTGELFF.

V gene TRBV6-5 combines with J gene TRBJ1-1, with D perhaps matching TRBD1 (6 bases). There are 13 residues in the CDR3. Germline assignment: CDR1 MNHEY and CDR2 SVGAGI. Trimming shortened V by 7 bases and J by 1 base, and 10 bases separated the two germline ends. The CDR3 spells CASKDSRNTEAFF. CDR3 sequence (DNA): TGTGCCAGCAAGGACAGCCGGAACACTGAAGCTTTCTTT.

The rearrangement joins TRBV10-1 to TRBJ2-3; TRBD2 is a possible D gene (5 bases). V gave up 3 bases and J gave up 3 bases, with 10 bases separating them. The length of the CDR3 is 14 residues. Germline CDR1 reads WNHNN; CDR2 reads SYGVQD (reference sequence). The CDR3 DNA follows: TGCGCCAGCAGTGATCCTAGCCTGACAGATACGCAGTATTTT. Translating it yields CASSDPSLTDTQYF.

CDR3: CASTSAGQGESPLHF. The CDR3 DNA follows: TGCGCCAGCACCTCAGCGGGACAGGGGGAATCACCCCTCCACTTT. This chain uses TRBV5-1 with TRBJ1-6; TRBD1 matches 11 bases. Germline CDR1 and CDR2: SGHRS and YFSETQ. CDR3 length: 15 amino acids. V dropped 6 bases and J dropped 10; count of bases not matched to a gene: 9.

The gene calls are TRBV25-1 and TRBJ1-6; D might be TRBD1 (5 bases). Trimming took off 6 bases at V and 8 bases at J, with 17 bases between the two ends. CDR1 and CDR2 (germline): MGHDK, SYGVNS. This CDR3 spans 15 amino acids. The chain's CDR3 is CASRETGTEYSPLHF. The CDR3 DNA follows: TGTGCCAGCAGAGAAACCGGGACGGAATATTCACCCCTCCACTTT.

The CDR3 region has the DNA TGTGCCAGCAGGTACCAGATAATGAACACTGAAGCTTTCTTT. Its protein product is CASRYQIMNTEAFF. The chain links TRBV6-6 to TRBJ1-1; D gene unclear. The length of the CDR3 is 14 residues. The germline CDR1 and CDR2 sequences are MNHNY and SVGAGI (reference sequence). Trimming took off 6 bases at V and 0 bases at J, with 11 bases between the two ends.

This rearrangement joins TRBV10-3 to TRBJ1-1; D is unclear. Per germline, CDR1 ENHRY and CDR2 SYGVKD. V was shortened by 10 bases and J by 1 base, with 22 bases between the two germline ends. CDR3 length: 16 amino acids. CDR3 coding DNA: TGTGCCACCTACTCCCGACGACGGACCAGGAACACTGAAGCTTTCTTT. Its protein product is CATYSRRRTRNTEAFF.

The chain carries TRBV3-1 (or the pseudogene TRBV3-2) and TRBJ2-1, with 8 positions matching TRBD2. The germline V gene has CDR1 LGHDT and CDR2 YNNKEL (reference sequence). Trimming removed 0 bases from V and 6 bases from J; junction bases left unmatched: 13. This CDR3 is built from 18 residues. The CDR3 loop reads CASSQDQAAGLERNEQFF. CDR3 nucleotides: TGTGCCAGCAGCCAAGATCAGGCTGCGGGACTAGAACGCAATGAGCAGTTCTTC.

This clone was counted only a few times. The CDR3 reads CASRENAHRINEKLFF. The CDR3 nucleotides are TGTGCCAGTAGGGAAAATGCCCACCGGATAAATGAAAAACTGTTTTTT. The chain recombines TRBV19 with TRBJ1-4; D unresolved. The V and J ends lost 6 bases and 5 bases respectively, with 19 bases between them. The CDR3 covers 16 residues. Germline V gives CDR1 LNHDA, CDR2 SQIVND (reference sequence). The full variable domain, its missing parts supplied by reference TRBV19 and TRBJ1-4, is DGGITQSPKYLFRKEGQNVTLSCEQNLNHDAMYWYRQDPGQGLRLIYYSQIVNDFQKGDIAEGYSVSREKKESFPLTVTSAQKNPTAFYLCASRENAHRINEKLFFGSGTQLSVL.

The chain uses TRBV28 and TRBJ1-1, with a possible D match to TRBD1 (5 bases). The ends were cut back, 5 bases at V and 5 bases at J, with 15 bases in the middle. The CDR3 is made up of 14 amino acids. Germline CDR1 and CDR2: MDHEN and SYDVKM. The CDR3 DNA is TGTGCCAGCAGTCCCGCAGGGCTGGGGACTGAAGCTTTCTTT. Encoded protein: CASSPAGLGTEAFF.

CDR3 in amino acids: CSGTSGTDTQYF. For the CDR3, the DNA is TGCAGCGGGACTAGCGGGACAGATACGCAGTATTTT. The genes are TRBV29-1 and TRBJ2-3, with TRBD2 identical over 11 bases. There are 12 residues in the CDR3. V shed 7 bases, J shed 3 bases, and the junction held 0 bases outside the gene matches. From germline, CDR1 is SQVTM and CDR2 ANQGSEA.

This sequence joins TRBV5-4 and TRBJ1-2; a possible D gene is TRBD1 (5 bases). The length of the CDR3 is 13 residues. Germline V gene lookup returns CDR1 SGHNT and CDR2 YYREEE (reference sequence). The V end was cut by 4 bases, the J end by 4 bases, with 11 bases between. DNA for the CDR3: TGTGCCAGCAGCCTTCAGGGAACCTATGGCTACACCTTC. Its protein is CASSLQGTYGYTF. The full variable domain, completed using reference TRBV5-4 and TRBJ1-2, is ETGVTQSPTHLIKTRGQQVTLRCSSQSGHNTVSWYQQALGQGPQFIFQYYREEENGRGNFPPRFSGLQFPNYSSELNVNALELDDSALYLCASSLQGTYGYTFGSGTRLTVV.

The V gene is TRBV11-2, the J gene TRBJ2-1; 8 nucleotides line up with TRBD2. The CDR3 has 14 amino acids. Germline lookup yields CDR1 SGHAT and CDR2 FQNNGV. Unmatched junction bases numbered 10, after V lost 5 bases and J lost 10 bases. Here the CDR3 DNA reads TGTGCCAGCAGCGCCGGGACTAGTGCCCGAGAGCAGTTCTTC. This sequence encodes CASSAGTSAREQFF.

V is TRBV7-2 and J is TRBJ2-1; possible D gene TRBD1, 6 bases. CDR1 is SGHTA, CDR2 FQGNSA, per germline. The CDR3 has 14 amino acids. The V and J ends lost 1 base and 5 bases respectively, with 9 bases between them. CDR3 coding DNA: TGTGCCAGCAGCTTAGGGACAGTTAACAATGAGCAGTTCTTC. Translation gives CASSLGTVNNEQFF. Filled out from reference TRBV7-2 and TRBJ2-1, the complete variable domain reads GAGVSQSPSNKVTEKGKDVELRCDPISGHTALYWYRQSLGQGLEFLIYFQGNSAPDKSGLPSDRFSAERTGGSVSTLTIQRTQQEDSAVYLCASSLGTVNNEQFFGPGTRLTVL.

The chain recombines TRBV30 with TRBJ1-1, with D uncertain. V shed 0 bases and J shed 1 base, with 6 bases lying between them. The length of the CDR3 is 13 residues. Germline loops: CDR1 GTSNPN, CDR2 SVGIG (reference sequence). DNA of the CDR3: TGTGCCTGGAGTGTAGGAACGAACACTGAAGCTTTCTTT. Its translation is CAWSVGTNTEAFF. Looking up the rest from reference TRBV30 and TRBJ1-1 gives the full variable domain: SQTIHQWPATLVQPVGSPLSLECTVEGTSNPNLYWYRQAAGRGLQLLFYSVGIGQISSEVPQNLSASRPQDRQFILSSKKLLLSDSGFYLCAWSVGTNTEAFFGQGTRLTVV.

The rearrangement links TRBV5-1 to TRBJ1-1; no firm D call. Germline CDR1 SGHRS, CDR2 YFSETQ. Trimming stripped 4 bases from V and 5 bases from J, with 15 bases between. The CDR3 spans 14 residues. The CDR3 protein is CASSRHSRATEAFF. As DNA, the CDR3 is TGCGCCAGCAGCCGCCATTCGAGGGCTACTGAAGCTTTCTTT.

Notes on this clone: The germline gene is not matched at one end of the junction; a read error may be the cause. The chain has TRBV3-1 (or the pseudogene TRBV3-2) and TRBJ2-7; D might be TRBD2 (5 bases). CDR1 LGHDT and CDR2 YNNKEL come from the germline V gene (reference sequence). The CDR3 loop spans 13 amino acids. CDR3 amino acids: CAGSQGRGYEQYF. CDR3 in DNA: TGTGCCGGCAGCCAAGGTCGCGGGTACGAGCAGTACTTC.

CDR3 in DNA: TGTGCCAGCAGCTTAGGAAGATTTAACTATGGCTACACCTTC. This sequence encodes CASSLGRFNYGYTF. The rearrangement links TRBV13 to TRBJ1-2, with D hard to call. Germline CDR1 and CDR2: PRHDT and FYEKMQ (reference sequence). The CDR3 covers 14 residues. Trimming removed 0 bases at V and 1 base at J, with 6 bases between. The entire variable domain, with the rest obtained from reference TRBV13 and TRBJ1-2, is as follows: AAGVIQSPRHLIKEKRETATLKCYPIPRHDTVYWYQQGPGQDPQFLISFYEKMQSDKGSIPDRFSAQQFSDYHSELNMSSLELGDSALYFCASSLGRFNYGYTFGSGTRLTVV.

The J gene is TRBJ2-1, the V gene TRBV5-5; 7 nucleotides agree with TRBD1. Germline V gene data show CDR1 as SGHKS and CDR2 as YYEKEE (reference sequence). The junction had 15 bases not matched to a gene; V was cut back by 4 bases and J by 2 bases. This CDR3 has 18 residues. CDR3 sequence (DNA): TGTGCCAGCAGCGGTGGACAGGCGACGACCACTACCTACAATGAGCAGTTCTTC. Its translation: CASSGGQATTTTYNEQFF. Drawing the rest from reference TRBV5-5 and TRBJ2-1, the complete variable domain is DAGVTQSPTHLIKTRGQQVTLRCSPISGHKSVSWYQQVLGQGPQFIFQYYEKEERGRGNFPDRFSARQFPNYSSELNVNALLLGDSALYLCASSGGQATTTTYNEQFFGPGTRLTVL.

The chain links TRBV5-1 to TRBJ1-4; D is ambiguous. This CDR3 is built from 13 residues. The V end was cut by 4 bases, the J end by 2 bases, with 6 bases between. In germline, CDR1 is SGHRS, CDR2 YFSETQ. DNA of the CDR3: TGCGCCAGCAGCGAGAGGACTAATGAAAAACTGTTTTTT. Protein product: CASSERTNEKLFF.

The CDR3 nucleotides read TGTGCCAGTTGGTCAGGGTTTGGTCAGCCCCAGCATTTT. It specifies CASWSGFGQPQHF. V gene TRBV5-5 combines with J gene TRBJ1-5, with D possibly being TRBD1 (5 bases). This CDR3 spans 13 amino acids. V was shortened by 8 bases and J by 6 bases, with 15 bases between the two germline ends. Germline CDR1 is SGHKS and CDR2 is YYEKEE (reference sequence).

The chain uses TRBV12-3 or TRBV12-4 and TRBJ1-2, with D possibly TRBD1 on 5 matching bases. Trimming removed 3 bases from V and 7 bases from J, with 12 bases in between. CDR3 length equals 13 residues. In DNA, the CDR3 is TGTGCCAGCAGTTTCGGGGGTTTCTCTGGCTACACCTTC. This gives the protein CASSFGGFSGYTF.

This chain uses TRBV5-4 with TRBJ1-4; 7 nucleotides align to TRBD1. V trimming: 4 bases; J trimming: 3 bases; junction bases outside the gene matches: 6. The CDR3 covers 15 residues. Germline lookup yields CDR1 SGHNT and CDR2 YYREEE (reference sequence). The CDR3 coding sequence is TGTGCCAGCAGCCGCCAGGGGGGCGCTAATGAAAAACTGTTTTTT. It is translated as CASSRQGGANEKLFF.

V is TRBV6-5 and J is TRBJ1-4; D not resolved. The V and J ends lost 6 bases and 8 bases respectively, with 10 bases between them. CDR1 and CDR2 from the germline V gene are MNHEY and SVGAGI. CDR3 length: 12 residues. CDR3 bases: TGTGCCAGCAGCCGGGGAAGCGAAAAACTGTTTTTT. This encodes CASSRGSEKLFF.

The chain combines TRBV5-8 with TRBJ2-2; no reliable D call. V lost 4 bases, J lost 4 bases, and 14 bases lay in between. The germline gives CDR1 SGHTS, CDR2 YDEGEE. The length of the CDR3 is 15 residues. CDR3 residues: CASSTRPDFTGELFF. The CDR3 DNA reads as TGTGCCAGCAGCACCCGACCCGATTTCACCGGGGAGCTGTTTTTT.

This chain uses TRBV19 with TRBJ1-3; D uncertain. V was clipped by 3 bases and J by 0 bases, with 6 bases between them. The CDR3 extends over 14 amino acids. Germline CDR1 and CDR2: LNHDA and SQIVND (reference sequence). The CDR3 region is CASSMSVSGNTIYF. CDR3 nucleotide sequence: TGTGCCAGTAGTATGTCAGTCTCTGGAAACACCATATATTTT.

The rearrangement links TRBV9 to TRBJ1-6; D gene unclear. Trimming stripped 0 bases from V and 7 bases from J, with 11 bases between. Germline CDR1 is SGDLS and CDR2 is YYNGEE. The CDR3 is 15 residues long. Here the CDR3 reads CASSVGGLFNSPLHF. DNA of the CDR3: TGTGCCAGCAGCGTAGGAGGACTATTCAATTCACCCCTCCACTTT.